This TCR beta chain was observed in a study of T cell repertoires in aging, cancer and after chemotherapy. TCR beta rearrangements were amplified from peripheral blood genomic DNA. Multiplex touch-down PCR with TRB-A/B primers amplified rearranged V-D-J TRB sequences. TCRdb re-called the multiplex PCR reads with MiXCR, one entry per CDR3 protein. The sample holds more than 9,500 distinct CDR3 sequences, approximately 30% seen once. This clonotype was found a few times. This CDR3 has 14 residues. Trimming cost V 5 bases and J 5 bases; bases outside gene matches: 2. The germline CDR1 and CDR2 sequences are LNHDA and SQIVND (reference sequence).

Sequenced: blood. The source is a human donor in good health. The donor label of this sample is uncertain. The V and J genes are TRBV19 and TRBJ1-5; TRBD1 matches 11 bases. CDR3 sequence: CASSGTGGYQPQHF. CDR3 bases: TGTGCCAGTAGTGGGACAGGGGGTTATCAGCCCCAGCATTTT.